These 13 T cell receptor beta chains originate from one sample sequenced in a study of cytomegalovirus exposure and HLA in healthy donors. With 60 Vbeta and 13 Jbeta primers, the PCR was carried out. Repertoires were generated with immunoSEQ multiplex PCR, while TCRdb's copy carries only in-frame clones and drops some. The sample gives approximately 190,000 clones, roughly 84% of which show up once; about 2.6% is in the top ten. The sequencing input was PBMCs. The receptors come from a woman between 45 and 60 years old in good health and CMV-seropositive.

The CDR3 DNA sequence: TGTGCCAGCAGCTTCGCGGGGTTATACAATGAGCAGTTCTTC. Amino acids: CASSFAGLYNEQFF. J is TRBJ2-1 and V is TRBV7-9, with D perhaps matching TRBD2 (6 bases). The germline CDR1 and CDR2 sequences are SEHNR and FQNEAQ (reference sequence). This CDR3 is built from 14 residues. V dropped 3 bases and J dropped 4 bases, with 10 bases sitting between them.

The chain combines TRBV7-8 with TRBJ2-7, with D possibly TRBD1 on 5 matching bases. The germline V and J ends were trimmed by 6 bases and 5 bases, with 8 bases remaining between them. This CDR3 contains 11 residues. CDR1 and CDR2 (germline): SGHVS, FQNEAQ. CDR3 in DNA: TGTGCCAGCAGATTCAGGGACGAGCAGTACTTC. This gives the protein CASRFRDEQYF.

This clone has just one count. This chain links TRBV6-5 with TRBJ2-6, with 7 bases lining up with TRBD1. CDR3 length: 15 amino acids. V lost 6 bases and J lost 4; bases outside the gene matches: 6. Germline V gives CDR1 MNHEY, CDR2 SVGAGI. The CDR3, as DNA: TGTGCCAGCAGCAACAGGGGCCGGGGGGCCAACGTCCTGACTTTC. Translation gives CASSNRGRGANVLTF.

The rearrangement links TRBV19 to TRBJ2-5; D unclear. Germline V gene sequence: CDR1 LNHDA, CDR2 SQIVND (reference sequence). This CDR3 is built from 13 residues. Trimming left V 4 bases short and J 1 base short, with 7 bases between. The CDR3 nucleotides are TGTGCCAGTAGTACCTCCCCCCAAGAGACCCAGTACTTC. Its protein product is CASSTSPQETQYF.

This clone was counted a few times. The CDR3 coding sequence is TGCGCCAGCAGCCAAGATTCAGTCACCTACGAGCAGTACTTC. This gives the protein CASSQDSVTYEQYF. The chain uses TRBV4-3 and TRBJ2-7; D remains unclear. The CDR3 has 14 amino acids. Germline V gives CDR1 LGHNA, CDR2 YSLEER. V lost 0 bases to trimming and J lost 2 bases, with 8 bases between them.

The gene calls are TRBV27 and TRBJ1-5; the D gene is possibly TRBD1 (6 bases). V was pared by 2 bases and J by 7 bases, with 12 bases between. The CDR3 covers 14 residues. Germline lookup yields CDR1 MNHEY and CDR2 SMNVEV (reference sequence). The CDR3 protein is CASSLRGGAQPQHF. The CDR3 coding sequence is TGTGCCAGCAGTTTAAGAGGGGGGGCCCAGCCCCAGCATTTT.

This sequence joins TRBV5-5 and TRBJ2-3; 10 nucleotides align to TRBD1. Germline loops: CDR1 SGHKS, CDR2 YYEKEE (reference sequence). The CDR3 runs 15 residues. The V and J ends lost 4 bases and 2 bases, in that order; junction bases with no gene match: 4. The CDR3 here is CASSRQGAYTDTQYF. CDR3 DNA: TGTGCCAGCAGCCGACAGGGGGCCTACACAGATACGCAGTATTTT.

This clone is a singleton in its sample. The V call is TRBV29-1, the J call TRBJ2-4; TRBD1 might be the D (7 bases). The CDR3 length is 16 residues. Germline V gene lookup returns CDR1 SQVTM and CDR2 ANQGSEA. V lost 4 bases and J lost 2, with 18 bases in between. This chain's CDR3 is CSVVMGGQKSKNIQYF. CDR3 in DNA: TGCAGCGTTGTTATGGGGGGACAGAAATCCAAAAACATTCAGTACTTC.

There are a few counts of this clone. The genes are TRBV4-3 and TRBJ2-1, with 12 bases fitting TRBD2. Germline trimming cut 0 bases from V and 5 bases from J; bases unmatched to any gene: 5. This CDR3 region has 17 residues. Looked up from germline, CDR1 is LGHNA and CDR2 is YSLEER. The CDR3 region has the DNA TGCGCCAGCAGCCAAGAAGCGACTAGCGGGGGCCACAATGAGCAGTTCTTC. Protein sequence: CASSQEATSGGHNEQFF.

DNA for the CDR3: TGTGCCAGTACTAGAGTAAAGTCACCCCTCCACTTT. Its protein product is CASTRVKSPLHF. This sequence joins TRBV28 and TRBJ1-6; the D is unclear. V lost 9 bases and J 10 bases, leaving 13 bases between the germline ends. This CDR3 has 12 residues. Germline loops: CDR1 MDHEN, CDR2 SYDVKM.

The chain has TRBV5-6 and TRBJ2-3, with 9 positions matching TRBD2. Germline V gene data show CDR1 as SGHDT and CDR2 as YYEEEE. The J segment lost 6 bases and the V segment lost 0 bases, leaving 14 bases of the junction unmatched. The CDR3 extends over 18 amino acids. As DNA, the CDR3 is TGTGCCAGCAGCTTGGGTTTTAGCGGGGGCGGCCATGGGGATACGCAGTATTTT. Translated: CASSLGFSGGGHGDTQYF.

CDR3 in amino acids: CASSFAGFTEAFF. The CDR3 coding sequence is TGTGCCAGCAGCTTTGCAGGATTCACTGAAGCTTTCTTT. The chain links TRBV11-3 to TRBJ1-1; no clear D gene. The CDR3 spans 13 residues. V lost 3 bases and J 4 bases, leaving 9 bases between the germline ends. Germline CDR1 is SGHNT and CDR2 is YENEEA.

The J gene is TRBJ1-2, the V gene TRBV5-1; possible D gene TRBD1, 6 bases. Deletions cut 9 bases from V and 0 bases from J, with 12 bases between. The CDR3 runs 13 residues. Germline lookup yields CDR1 SGHRS and CDR2 YFSETQ. The CDR3 loop is CATSDSANYGYTF. CDR3 bases: TGCGCCACCTCGGACAGTGCTAACTATGGCTACACCTTC.